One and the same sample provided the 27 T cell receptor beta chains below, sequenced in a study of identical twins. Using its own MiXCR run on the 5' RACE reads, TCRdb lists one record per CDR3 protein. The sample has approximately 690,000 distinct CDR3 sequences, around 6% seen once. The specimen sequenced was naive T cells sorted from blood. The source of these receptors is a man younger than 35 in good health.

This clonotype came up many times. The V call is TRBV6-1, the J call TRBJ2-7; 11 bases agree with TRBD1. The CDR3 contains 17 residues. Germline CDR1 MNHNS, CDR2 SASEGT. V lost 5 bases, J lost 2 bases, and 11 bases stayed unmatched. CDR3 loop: CASSPRDRGYVTYEQYV. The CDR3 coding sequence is TGTGCCAGCAGTCCCCGGGACAGGGGGTATGTTACCTACGAGCAGTACGTC.

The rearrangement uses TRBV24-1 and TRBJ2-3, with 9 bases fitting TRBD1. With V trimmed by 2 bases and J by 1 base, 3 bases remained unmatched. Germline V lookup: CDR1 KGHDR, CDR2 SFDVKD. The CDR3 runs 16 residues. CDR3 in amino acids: CATSDSRDRGTDTQYF. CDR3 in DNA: TGTGCCACCAGTGATTCCCGGGACAGGGGCACAGATACGCAGTATTTT.

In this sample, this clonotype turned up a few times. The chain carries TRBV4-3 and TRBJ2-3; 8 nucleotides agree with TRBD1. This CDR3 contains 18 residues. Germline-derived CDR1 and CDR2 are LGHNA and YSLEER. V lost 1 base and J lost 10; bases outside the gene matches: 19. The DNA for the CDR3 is TGCGCCAGCAGCCAAGGACCCTTTCCGGACAGGGCTAGGGACCCGCAGTATTTT. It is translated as CASSQGPFPDRARDPQYF.

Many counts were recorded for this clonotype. In nucleotides, the CDR3 is TGCGCCAGCAGCCCCGGGACAGGGGGTGGAGATACGCAGTATTTT. Amino acid sequence: CASSPGTGGGDTQYF. This sequence joins TRBV5-1 and TRBJ2-3; 11 nucleotides match TRBD1. The CDR3 is made up of 15 amino acids. Germline CDR1 and CDR2: SGHRS and YFSETQ. The J segment lost 5 bases and the V segment lost 4 bases, leaving 6 bases of the junction unmatched. The full variable domain, rest sourced from reference TRBV5-1 and TRBJ2-3, is KAGVTQTPRYLIKTRGQQVTLSCSPISGHRSVSWYQQTPGQGLQFLFEYFSETQRNKGNFPGRFSGRQFSNSRSEMNVSTLELGDSALYLCASSPGTGGGDTQYFGPGTRLTVL.

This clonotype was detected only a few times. The CDR3 region is CASSLAGTEHLYGYTF. In DNA form, the CDR3 reads TGCGCCAGCAGCTTGGCAGGGACAGAACACCTCTATGGCTACACCTTC. The chain joins TRBV5-1 to TRBJ1-2, with 7 bases identical to TRBD1. Trimming removed 0 bases from V and 4 bases from J; junction bases left unmatched: 9. The germline V gene encodes CDR1 SGHRS and CDR2 YFSETQ. This CDR3 region has 16 residues.

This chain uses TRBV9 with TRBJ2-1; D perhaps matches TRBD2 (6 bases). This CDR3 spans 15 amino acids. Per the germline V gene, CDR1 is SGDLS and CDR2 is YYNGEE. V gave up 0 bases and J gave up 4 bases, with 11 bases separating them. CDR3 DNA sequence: TGTGCCAGCAGCGTAGCGCCGGGAGAGTACAATGAGCAGTTCTTC. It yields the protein CASSVAPGEYNEQFF.

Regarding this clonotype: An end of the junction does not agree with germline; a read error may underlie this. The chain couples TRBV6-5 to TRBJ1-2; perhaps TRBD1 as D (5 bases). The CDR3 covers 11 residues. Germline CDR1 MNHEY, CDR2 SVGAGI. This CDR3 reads CASSSGTGSYF. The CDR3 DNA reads TGTGCCAGCAGTTCCGGGACGGGGAGCTACTTC.

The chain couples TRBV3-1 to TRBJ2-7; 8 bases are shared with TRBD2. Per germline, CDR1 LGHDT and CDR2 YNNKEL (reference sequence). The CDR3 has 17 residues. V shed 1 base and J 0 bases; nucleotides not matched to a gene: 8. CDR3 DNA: TGTGCCAGCAGCCAAGGCTCCACTAGCGGAAGCTCCTACGAGCAGTACTTC. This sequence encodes CASSQGSTSGSSYEQYF.

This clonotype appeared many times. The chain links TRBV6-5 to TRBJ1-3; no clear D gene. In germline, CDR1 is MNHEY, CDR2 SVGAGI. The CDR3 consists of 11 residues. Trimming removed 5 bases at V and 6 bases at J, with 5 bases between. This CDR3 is CASSGKNTIYF. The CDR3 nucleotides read TGTGCCAGCAGTGGGAAAAACACCATATATTTT.

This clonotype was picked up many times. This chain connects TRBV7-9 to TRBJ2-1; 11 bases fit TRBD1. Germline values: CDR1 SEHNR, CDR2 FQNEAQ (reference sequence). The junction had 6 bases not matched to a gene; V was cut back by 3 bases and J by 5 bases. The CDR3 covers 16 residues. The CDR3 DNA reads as TGTGCCAGCAGCTTCAACGGACAGGGGGCGGACAATGAGCAGTTCTTC. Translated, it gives CASSFNGQGADNEQFF.

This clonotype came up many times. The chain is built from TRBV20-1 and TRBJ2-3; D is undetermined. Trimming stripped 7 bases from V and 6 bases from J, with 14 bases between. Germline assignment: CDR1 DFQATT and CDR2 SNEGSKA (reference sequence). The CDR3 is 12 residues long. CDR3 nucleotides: TGCAGTGACACAGACCTCTGGGATACGCAGTATTTT. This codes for CSDTDLWDTQYF.

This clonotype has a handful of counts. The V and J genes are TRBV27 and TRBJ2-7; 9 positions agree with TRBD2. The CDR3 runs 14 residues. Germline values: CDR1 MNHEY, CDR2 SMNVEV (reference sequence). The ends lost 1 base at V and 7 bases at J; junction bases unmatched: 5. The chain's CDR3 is CASSLLAGAQEQYV. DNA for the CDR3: TGTGCCAGCAGTTTATTAGCGGGAGCTCAAGAGCAGTACGTC.

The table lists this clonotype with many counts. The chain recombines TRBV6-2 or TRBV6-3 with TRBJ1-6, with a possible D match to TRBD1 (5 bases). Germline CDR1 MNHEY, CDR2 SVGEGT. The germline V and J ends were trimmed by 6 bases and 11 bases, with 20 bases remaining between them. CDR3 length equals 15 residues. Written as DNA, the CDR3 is TGTGCCAGCAGCGCCCTTGGAGGTGGGGGTCCACCCCTCCACTTT. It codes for CASSALGGGGPPLHF.

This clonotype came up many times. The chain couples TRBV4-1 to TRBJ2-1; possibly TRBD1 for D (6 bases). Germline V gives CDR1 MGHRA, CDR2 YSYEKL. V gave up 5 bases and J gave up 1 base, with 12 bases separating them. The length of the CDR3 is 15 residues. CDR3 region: CASSEGQLSYNEQFF. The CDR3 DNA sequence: TGCGCCAGCAGCGAAGGACAGCTTTCCTACAATGAGCAGTTCTTC.

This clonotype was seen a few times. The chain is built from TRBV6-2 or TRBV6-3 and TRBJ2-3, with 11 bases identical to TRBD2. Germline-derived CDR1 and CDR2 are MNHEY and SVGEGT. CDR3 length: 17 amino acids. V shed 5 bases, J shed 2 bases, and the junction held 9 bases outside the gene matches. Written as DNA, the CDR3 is TGTGCCAGCAGTCCGGGACTAGCGGCGGTCCTCACAGATACGCAGTATTTT. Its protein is CASSPGLAAVLTDTQYF.

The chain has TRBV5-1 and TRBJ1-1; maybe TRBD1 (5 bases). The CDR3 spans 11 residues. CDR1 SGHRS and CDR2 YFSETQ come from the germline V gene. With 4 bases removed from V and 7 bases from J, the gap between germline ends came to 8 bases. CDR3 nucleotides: TGCGCCAGCAGCGCAGACAGTGAAGCTTTCTTT. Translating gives CASSADSEAFF. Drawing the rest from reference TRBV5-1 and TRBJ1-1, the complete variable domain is KAGVTQTPRYLIKTRGQQVTLSCSPISGHRSVSWYQQTPGQGLQFLFEYFSETQRNKGNFPGRFSGRQFSNSRSEMNVSTLELGDSALYLCASSADSEAFFGQGTRLTVV.

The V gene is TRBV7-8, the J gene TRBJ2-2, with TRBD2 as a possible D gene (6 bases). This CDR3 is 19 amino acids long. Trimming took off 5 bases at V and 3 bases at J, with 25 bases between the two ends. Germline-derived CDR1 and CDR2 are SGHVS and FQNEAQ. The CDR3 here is CASSLETYDLRDYTGELFF. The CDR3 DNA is TGTGCCAGCAGCCTCGAGACATATGACCTCCGGGACTACACCGGGGAGCTGTTTTTT.

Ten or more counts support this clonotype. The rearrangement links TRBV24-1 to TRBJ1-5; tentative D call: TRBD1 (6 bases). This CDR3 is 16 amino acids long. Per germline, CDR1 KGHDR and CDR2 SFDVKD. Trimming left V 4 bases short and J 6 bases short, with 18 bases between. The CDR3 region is CATSDSGGQTGQPQHF. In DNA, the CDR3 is TGTGCCACCAGTGACTCCGGGGGACAAACCGGTCAGCCCCAGCATTTT.

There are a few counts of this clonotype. The CDR3, as DNA: TGCGCCAGCAGCTTGGTCGTTAGCGGGAGGATGGACACCGGGGAGCTGTTTTTT. Protein sequence: CASSLVVSGRMDTGELFF. This sequence joins TRBV5-1 and TRBJ2-2; TRBD2 agrees at 10 bases. The junction had 8 bases not matched to a gene; V was cut back by 0 bases and J by 3 bases. CDR3 length equals 18 residues. Germline values: CDR1 SGHRS, CDR2 YFSETQ.

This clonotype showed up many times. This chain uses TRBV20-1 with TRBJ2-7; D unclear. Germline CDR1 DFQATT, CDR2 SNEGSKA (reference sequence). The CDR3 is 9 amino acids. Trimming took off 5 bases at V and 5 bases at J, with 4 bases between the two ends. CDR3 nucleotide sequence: TGCAGTGCTGGGGACGAGCAGTACTTC. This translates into CSAGDEQYF.

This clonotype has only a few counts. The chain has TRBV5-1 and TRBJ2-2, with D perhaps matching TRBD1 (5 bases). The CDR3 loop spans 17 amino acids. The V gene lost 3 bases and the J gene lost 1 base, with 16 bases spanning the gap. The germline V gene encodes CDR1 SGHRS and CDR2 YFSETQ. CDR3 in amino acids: CASSSDPLGLNTGELFF. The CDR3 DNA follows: TGCGCCAGCAGCTCGGACCCTTTGGGGCTGAACACCGGGGAGCTGTTTTTT.

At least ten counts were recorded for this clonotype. In DNA form, the CDR3 reads TGTGCCAGCAGCCTGGACAGGGGGCTTTACAATGAGCAGTTCTTC. Translated, it gives CASSLDRGLYNEQFF. The chain couples TRBV7-9 to TRBJ2-1; 11 bases agree with TRBD1. V shed 5 bases and J 4 bases; nucleotides not matched to a gene: 4. CDR3 length: 15 amino acids. CDR1 is SEHNR, CDR2 FQNEAQ, per germline (reference sequence).

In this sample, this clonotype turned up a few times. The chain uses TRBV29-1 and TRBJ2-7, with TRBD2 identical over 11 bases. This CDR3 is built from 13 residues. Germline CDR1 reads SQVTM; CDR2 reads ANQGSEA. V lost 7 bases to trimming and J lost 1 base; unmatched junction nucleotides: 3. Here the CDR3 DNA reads TGCAGCGCATTAGCGGGAGGGTCCTACGAGCAGTACTTC. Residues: CSALAGGSYEQYF.

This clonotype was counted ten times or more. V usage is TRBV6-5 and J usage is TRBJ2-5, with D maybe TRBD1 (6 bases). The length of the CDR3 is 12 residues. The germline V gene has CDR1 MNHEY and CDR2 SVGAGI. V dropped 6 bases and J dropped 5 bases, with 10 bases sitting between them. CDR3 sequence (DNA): TGTGCCAGCAGCCAGGGGTTTGAGACCCAGTACTTC. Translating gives CASSQGFETQYF.

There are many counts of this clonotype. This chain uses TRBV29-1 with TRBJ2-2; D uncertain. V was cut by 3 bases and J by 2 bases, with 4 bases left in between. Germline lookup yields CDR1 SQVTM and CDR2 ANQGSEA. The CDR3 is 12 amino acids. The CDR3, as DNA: TGCAGCGTTGACAGCAACACCGGGGAGCTGTTTTTT. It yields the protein CSVDSNTGELFF.

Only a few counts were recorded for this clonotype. The CDR3 DNA reads TGTGCCAGCAGTCTCAAGGACAGACTTAATTCACCCCTCCACTTT. It specifies CASSLKDRLNSPLHF. The V and J genes are TRBV12-3 or TRBV12-4 and TRBJ1-6, with D possibly matching TRBD1 (6 bases). The CDR3 totals 15 residues. Trimming shortened V by 5 bases and J by 6 bases, and 14 bases separated the two germline ends.

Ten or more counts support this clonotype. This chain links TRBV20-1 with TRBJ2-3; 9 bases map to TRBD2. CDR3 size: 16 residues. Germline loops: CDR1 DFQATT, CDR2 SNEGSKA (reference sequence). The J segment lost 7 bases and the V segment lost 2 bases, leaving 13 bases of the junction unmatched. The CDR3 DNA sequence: TGCAGTGCTAGAATTGCGGGAGGGCCATCCGTAAATACGCAGTATTTT. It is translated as CSARIAGGPSVNTQYF.